The 13 T cell receptor beta chains in this list originate from one sample, sequenced in a study of blood T cell repertoires in COVID-19. TCRdb's table, derived via immunoSEQ multiplex PCR, lists solely in-frame clones and lacks some. This repertoire shows approximately 440,000 clones, around 88% found once; its top ten account for over 10%. Sequences were obtained from peripheral blood. The receptor source for this set is a woman aged 45-60 years with COVID-19, enrolled during active disease.

The chain combines TRBV24-1 with TRBJ2-7, with TRBD1 identical over 9 bases. The CDR3 is 16 residues long. V trimming: 3 bases; J trimming: 12 bases; junction bases outside the gene matches: 17. Germline V lookup: CDR1 KGHDR, CDR2 SFDVKD. CDR3 sequence reads: CATSDPGQGRFDEWYF. CDR3 DNA: TGTGCCACCAGTGATCCCGGACAGGGGAGGTTCGACGAGTGGTACTTC.

A single count supports this clone. The chain uses TRBV20-1 and TRBJ2-7; D gene ambiguous. The CDR3 consists of 13 residues. V was trimmed by 3 bases and J by 0 bases, leaving 9 bases between them. Germline V CDR1 and CDR2: DFQATT, SNEGSKA (reference sequence). CDR3 bases: TGCAGTGCTAGTTATATTTACTCCTACGAGCAGTACTTC. Translation: CSASYIYSYEQYF.

The CDR3: CASSEGTGPFF. As DNA, the CDR3 is TGCGCCAGCAGCGAGGGGACAGGGCCTTTCTTT. V usage is TRBV5-1 and J usage is TRBJ1-1; 9 bases agree with TRBD1. This CDR3 comprises 11 residues. Germline V gene data show CDR1 as SGHRS and CDR2 as YFSETQ. J was trimmed by 12 bases and V by 4 bases; bases with no gene match: 4.

The chain combines TRBV27 with TRBJ2-4; perhaps TRBD2 as D (5 bases). Germline assignment: CDR1 MNHEY and CDR2 SMNVEV (reference sequence). V dropped 5 bases and J dropped 0 bases, with 8 bases sitting between them. The CDR3 is 14 residues long. CDR3 sequence (DNA): TGTGCCAGCAGTCCCCGGGGAGCCAAAAACATTCAGTACTTC. This codes for CASSPRGAKNIQYF.

The V gene is TRBV30, the J gene TRBJ2-3; 7 positions agree with TRBD2. Germline lookup yields CDR1 GTSNPN and CDR2 SVGIG (reference sequence). With V trimmed by 2 bases and J by 6 bases, 11 bases remained unmatched. CDR3 length: 15 amino acids. Here the CDR3 reads CAWSPTGGGGDTQYF. The CDR3 DNA reads TGTGCCTGGAGTCCTACGGGGGGAGGAGGGGATACGCAGTATTTT.

This chain joins TRBV6-5 and TRBJ2-1; TRBD1 might be the D (5 bases). The CDR3 runs to 13 residues. V shed 7 bases and J shed 9 bases, with 16 bases lying between them. Germline lookup yields CDR1 MNHEY and CDR2 SVGAGI. CDR3 loop: CASMAYRPPEQFF. The DNA for the CDR3 is TGTGCCAGCATGGCATACAGGCCTCCTGAGCAGTTCTTC.

The chain links TRBV4-1 to TRBJ2-1, with a possible D match to TRBD1 (5 bases). Germline CDR1 is MGHRA and CDR2 is YSYEKL. CDR3 length: 18 residues. Between the trimmed V and J ends, which lost 1 base and 3 bases, there was a span of 19 bases. Here the CDR3 DNA reads TGCGCCAGCAGCCAAGGGATCGTGAGGCAGGGCCTCTACAATGAGCAGTTCTTC. It encodes CASSQGIVRQGLYNEQFF.

The CDR3 DNA sequence: TGTGCCTGGAGTAGGGGAGGCATCCTTCACTACGAGCAGTACTTC. Translated, it gives CAWSRGGILHYEQYF. The chain links TRBV30 to TRBJ2-7, with D perhaps matching TRBD2 (6 bases). V lost 2 bases and J lost 3, with 17 bases in between. CDR1 GTSNPN and CDR2 SVGIG come from the germline V gene (reference sequence). The CDR3 runs 15 residues.

V is TRBV9 and J is TRBJ2-2; 7 bases agree with TRBD2. This CDR3 has 16 amino acids. CDR1 and CDR2 from the germline V gene are SGDLS and YYNGEE. Trimming cost V 2 bases and J 1 base; bases outside gene matches: 5. The CDR3 nucleotides are TGTGCCAGCAGCGTGTTAAGCGGGGTGAACACCGGGGAGCTGTTTTTT. Translated, it gives CASSVLSGVNTGELFF.

The chain links TRBV7-2 to TRBJ1-5; maybe TRBD1 (5 bases). The CDR3 totals 15 residues. Trimming removed 2 bases at V and 6 bases at J, with 14 bases between. Per the germline V gene, CDR1 is SGHTA and CDR2 is FQGNSA. The CDR3 nucleotides read TGTGCCAGCAGCTTAAAGACAGCTGGCGGTCAGCCCCAGCATTTT. Amino acid sequence: CASSLKTAGGQPQHF.

V usage is TRBV4-1 and J usage is TRBJ1-1; tentative D call: TRBD1 (5 bases). The V end was cut by 0 bases, the J end by 6 bases, with 14 bases between. The CDR3 has 15 amino acids. In germline, CDR1 is MGHRA, CDR2 YSYEKL. The CDR3 sequence: CASSQDRVWGAEAFF. The CDR3 DNA reads as TGCGCCAGCAGCCAAGATCGGGTATGGGGCGCTGAAGCTTTCTTT.

Notes on this clone: Other DNA sequences of this sample code for an identical CDR3. The rearrangement links TRBV9 to TRBJ2-2; unclear D gene. The V and J ends lost 0 bases and 8 bases respectively, with 5 bases between them. The CDR3 is made up of 12 amino acids. Germline V CDR1 and CDR2: SGDLS, YYNGEE. This CDR3 reads CASSVVAGELFF. In nucleotides, the CDR3 is TGTGCCAGCAGCGTAGTGGCAGGGGAGCTGTTTTTT.

The chain combines TRBV20-1 with TRBJ1-2; D unclear. The V gene's germline CDR1 is DFQATT and CDR2 SNEGSKA (reference sequence). The CDR3 consists of 11 residues. This CDR3 reads CTTDSNYGYTF. CDR3 coding DNA: TGCACGACGGACTCAAACTATGGCTACACCTTC.